The rows below give T cell receptor beta chains drawn from one sample of a study of blood T cell repertoires in COVID-19. Generated by immunoSEQ multiplex PCR, the TCRdb table keeps only in-frame clones and is missing some. The sample contains about 240,000 clones, roughly nine tenths of which appear only once. The sample taken for sequencing was peripheral blood. These receptor sequences come from a man in his fifties or sixties with acute or convalescent COVID-19. Both conserved end residues are part of each CDR3. D genes are given only for firm matches. Part of the rows lack a size; the others show once, few, many or a class for expanded clones.

TRBD2,17,TRBV27,TRBJ2-1,once,CASSPYWEASGSVEQFF,TGTGCCAGCAGTCCATACTGGGAGGCTAGCGGGAGTGTGGAGCAGTTCTTC
TRBD1,17,TRBV5-3,TRBJ1-2,.,CARSPNRPGQGIYGYTF,TGTGCCAGAAGCCCCAACCGACCGGGACAGGGAATCTATGGCTACACCTTC
TRBD1,18,TRBV2,TRBJ2-3,once,CASSERGWTGTSTDTQYF,TGTGCCAGCAGCGAGAGGGGTTGGACAGGGACTAGCACAGATACGCAGTATTTT
.,15,TRBV11-3,TRBJ1-6,.,CASSLDPRNNSPLHF,TGTGCCAGCAGCCTTGACCCTAGGAATAATTCACCCCTCCACTTT
TRBD1,15,TRBV6-5,TRBJ2-3,.,CASSPPGQLTDTQYF,TGTGCCAGCAGTCCTCCGGGACAGCTCACAGATACGCAGTATTTT
TRBD1,14,TRBV28,TRBJ1-2,few,CASRAGGSIYGYTF,TGTGCCAGCAGAGCAGGGGGAAGTATCTATGGCTACACCTTC
.,18,TRBV4-1,TRBJ2-7,many,CASSQVPFTGSSSYEQYF,TGCGCCAGCAGCCAAGTCCCCTTCACAGGGTCGAGCTCCTACGAGCAGTACTTC
.,18,TRBV29-1,TRBJ1-2,.,CSVVGLLSEGPGDYGYTF,TGCAGCGTGGTGGGGTTATTAAGCGAGGGACCGGGGGACTATGGCTACACCTTC
.,13,TRBV6-1,TRBJ1-5,few,CASSENSVQPQHF,TGTGCCAGCAGTGAAAACAGTGTCCAGCCCCAGCATTTT
TRBD1,14,TRBV2,TRBJ2-2,.,CASTRGQFTGELFF,TGTGCCAGCACCAGGGGGCAGTTCACCGGGGAGCTGTTTTTT
.,15,TRBV7-7,TRBJ2-2,.,CASSLVAGTAGELFF,TGTGCTAGCAGCTTAGTGGCGGGCACGGCGGGGGAGCTGTTTTTT
.,15,TRBV7-9,TRBJ1-2,.,CASSFPPDRTYGYTF,TGTGCCAGCAGCTTCCCCCCCGACAGGACCTATGGCTACACCTTC
.,11,TRBV30,TRBJ2-1,.,CAWSLRNEQFF,TGTGCCTGGAGTTTGAGGAATGAGCAGTTCTTC
TRBD2,15,TRBV10-3,TRBJ2-3,.,CAIGQTSGGTDTQYF,TGTGCCATCGGTCAGACTAGCGGGGGCACAGATACGCAGTATTTT
TRBD1,14,TRBV18,TRBJ2-7,.,CASSPEQGPYEQYF,TGTGCCAGCTCACCGGAACAGGGGCCCTACGAGCAGTACTTC
.,15,TRBV3-1/TRBV3-2,TRBJ2-4,.,CASSQGRPSRNIQYF,TGTGCCAGCAGCCAAGGGAGACCTTCCCGGAACATTCAGTACTTC
.,13,TRBV28,TRBJ1-2,.,CASSLNQGLGYTF,TGTGCCAGCAGTTTAAATCAGGGGTTGGGCTACACCTTC
.,15,TRBV15,TRBJ1-3,once,CATSRDLMRGNTIYF,TGTGCCACCAGCAGAGATTTGATGCGCGGAAACACCATATATTTT
TRBD1,17,TRBV6-2/TRBV6-3,TRBJ1-6,many,CASSYPTGQDYNSPLHF,TGTGCCAGCAGTTACCCGACGGGACAGGACTATAATTCACCCCTCCACTTT
.,16,TRBV13,TRBJ2-3,once,CASSLDLATNTDTQYF,TGTGCCAGCAGCTTAGATCTGGCAACTAACACAGATACGCAGTATTTT
.,13,TRBV11-2,TRBJ1-2,.,CASSLGLSVGYTF,TGTGCCAGCAGCTTGGGACTCTCCGTCGGCTACACCTTC
TRBD2,15,TRBV3-1/TRBV3-2,TRBJ2-1,.,CASSPPWYSGSEQFF,TGTGCCAGCAGCCCCCCGTGGTATAGCGGGAGTGAGCAGTTCTTC
.,14,TRBV6-4,TRBJ1-6,.,CASSAGPAGSPLHF,TGTGCCAGCAGTGCCGGGCCTGCGGGGTCACCCCTCCACTTT
.,13,TRBV11-2,TRBJ1-5,.,CASSLERNQPQHF,TGTGCCAGCAGCTTAGAGCGGAATCAGCCCCAGCATTTT
.,15,TRBV7-9,TRBJ2-3,.,CASSVSRGMADTQYF,TGTGCCAGCAGCGTCAGCCGGGGGATGGCAGATACGCAGTATTTT
.,13,TRBV5-1,TRBJ1-6,.,CASSSRVDSPLHF,TGCGCCAGCAGCTCGCGGGTGGATTCACCCCTCCACTTT
TRBD1,13,TRBV5-1,TRBJ1-2,.,CASSPDRVNGYTF,TGCGCCAGCAGCCCAGACAGGGTAAATGGCTACACCTTC
TRBD1,15,TRBV19,TRBJ1-1,.,CASSRRQGTVTEAFF,TGTGCCAGTAGTAGAAGACAGGGGACGGTGACTGAAGCTTTCTTT
.,14,TRBV10-3,TRBJ2-7,.,CAISDVWHGGEQYF,TGTGCCATCAGTGACGTTTGGCACGGCGGAGAGCAGTACTTC
TRBD2,17,TRBV6-2/TRBV6-3,TRBJ2-2,.,CASSITSGRSLTGELFF,TGTGCCAGCAGCATTACTAGCGGGAGATCTCTGACCGGGGAGCTGTTTTTT
.,14,TRBV2,TRBJ1-3,few,CASRSMSSGNTIYF,TGTGCCAGCAGGTCAATGTCCTCTGGAAACACCATATATTTT
TRBD2,16,TRBV30,TRBJ2-2,.,CAWRQETGLDTGELFF,TGTGCCTGGAGGCAAGAAACGGGACTAGACACCGGGGAGCTGTTTTTT
TRBD1,18,TRBV3-1/TRBV3-2,TRBJ1-1,.,CASSQRGTGTGTGGEAFF,TGTGCCAGCAGCCAACGTGGGACCGGGACAGGGACCGGGGGTGAAGCTTTCTTT
.,11,TRBV7-2,TRBJ1-1,.,CASSYGPRTFF,TGTGCCAGCAGCTATGGCCCGAGGACTTTCTTT
.,19,TRBV7-9,TRBJ2-6,.,CASSLSDYFAPSGANVLTF,TGTGCCAGCAGCTTATCAGACTATTTCGCGCCCTCTGGGGCCAACGTCCTGACTTTC
TRBD1,15,TRBV7-2,TRBJ2-3,once,CASSSTTGGVDTQYF,TGTGCCAGCAGCTCGACGACAGGGGGCGTAGATACGCAGTATTTT
TRBD2,16,TRBV11-3,TRBJ2-7,.,CASSSRNSGRSYEQYF,TGTGCCAGCAGCTCACGAAATAGCGGGAGGTCCTACGAGCAGTACTTC
TRBD1,14,TRBV28,TRBJ2-1,.,CASSPGQGYNEQFF,TGTGCCAGCAGTCCTGGACAGGGCTACAATGAGCAGTTCTTC
TRBD2,15,TRBV19,TRBJ2-7,.,CASSITSGRGNEQYF,TGTGCCAGTAGTATCACTAGCGGGAGGGGCAACGAGCAGTACTTC
.,13,TRBV3-1/TRBV3-2,TRBJ1-5,.,CASSWGSGQPQHF,TGTGCCAGCAGTTGGGGTTCGGGGCAGCCCCAGCATTTT
TRBD1,15,TRBV27,TRBJ1-5,.,CASSLQTGGNQPQHF,TGTGCCAGCAGTTTACAAACAGGGGGCAATCAGCCCCAGCATTTT
.,17,TRBV12-5,TRBJ2-1,once,CASGLPGAGSSYNEQFF,TGTGCTAGTGGTTTGCCTGGAGCGGGTAGCTCCTACAATGAGCAGTTCTTC
.,16,TRBV6-5,TRBJ2-7,.,CASSYSWQGGAYEQYF,TGTGCCAGCAGTTACTCGTGGCAGGGGGGAGCCTACGAGCAGTACTTC
.,16,TRBV6-6,TRBJ1-5,few,CASSYPRQGDNQPQHF,TGTGCCAGCAGTTACCCCCGCCAGGGTGACAATCAGCCCCAGCATTTT
.,14,TRBV7-9,TRBJ2-7,.,CASSPPMISYEQYF,TGTGCCAGCAGCCCACCCATGATCAGCTACGAGCAGTACTTC
.,14,TRBV7-2,TRBJ2-7,once,CASSSTSGAGEQYF,TGTGCCAGCAGCTCGACATCGGGAGCTGGTGAGCAGTACTTC
TRBD2,15,TRBV3-1/TRBV3-2,TRBJ2-7,.,CASSGTSGSSYEQYF,TGTGCCAGCAGCGGTACTAGCGGGAGCTCCTACGAGCAGTACTTC
.,15,TRBV6-2/TRBV6-3,TRBJ1-1,.,CASSPDTTSGVEAFF,TGTGCCAGCAGCCCCGACACTACCTCAGGGGTCGAAGCTTTCTTT
.,12,TRBV6-5,TRBJ1-2,few,CASSLDSYGYTF,TGTGCCAGCAGTTTGGACAGCTATGGCTACACCTTC
TRBD2,17,TRBV24-1,TRBJ2-3,.,CATSDTGAGGSTDTQYF,TGTGCCACCAGTGATACTGGAGCGGGAGGCTCCACAGATACGCAGTATTTT
.,15,TRBV10-3,TRBJ1-3,.,CASGTLPGFENTIYF,TGTGCCAGCGGGACTCTACCAGGCTTTGAAAACACCATATATTTT
.,20,TRBV2,TRBJ2-3,.,CASSPSLTRLARSTTDTQYF,TGTGCCAGCAGTCCCTCCTTAACTAGATTAGCCCGTTCGACGACAGATACGCAGTATTTT